The 10 T cell receptor beta chains below come from one sample, sequenced in a study of blood T cell repertoires in COVID-19. Libraries were prepared by immunoSEQ multiplex PCR; TCRdb keeps only in-frame clonotypes and omits some of them. The sample contains about 300,000 clones, about 81% of which appear only once. Sample: peripheral blood. The origin of the receptors is a human donor with COVID-19, enrolled during active disease. The donor label of this sample is uncertain.

V gene TRBV29-1 combines with J gene TRBJ2-2; D is unresolved. V dropped 4 bases and J dropped 2 bases, with 11 bases sitting between them. Per germline, CDR1 SQVTM and CDR2 ANQGSEA. The CDR3 sequence is 14 residues long. The CDR3 bases are TGCAGCGTTGCCCGACAAGCTAACACCGGGGAGCTGTTTTTT. It yields the protein CSVARQANTGELFF.

The rearrangement links TRBV6-5 to TRBJ1-2; D might be TRBD1 (5 bases). Germline V gene sequence: CDR1 MNHEY, CDR2 SVGAGI. Trimming left V 7 bases short and J 7 bases short, with 16 bases between. The CDR3 has 13 residues. The CDR3 sequence is CASTTEGWAGYTF. In nucleotides, the CDR3 is TGTGCCAGCACCACGGAGGGGTGGGCTGGCTACACCTTC.

The chain combines TRBV27 with TRBJ2-1; tentative D call: TRBD2 (5 bases). Trimming took 6 bases from V and 5 from J, leaving 14 bases between them. The V gene's germline CDR1 is MNHEY and CDR2 SMNVEV (reference sequence). CDR3 size: 14 residues. The CDR3 here is CASRGGESHNEQFF. CDR3 nucleotides: TGTGCCAGCAGAGGAGGTGAGTCTCACAATGAGCAGTTCTTC.

This chain joins TRBV28 and TRBJ1-5; 8 positions agree with TRBD1. Per the germline V gene, CDR1 is MDHEN and CDR2 is SYDVKM. Losses at the gene ends were 4 bases for V and 1 base for J; bases not matched to a gene: 9. The CDR3 is made up of 17 amino acids. CDR3 coding DNA: TGTGCCAGCAGTTCAATCATGCAGGGGGCCAGCAATCAGCCCCAGCATTTT. Protein: CASSSIMQGASNQPQHF. Full variable domain (remainder filled in from reference TRBV28 and TRBJ1-5): DVKVTQSSRYLVKRTGEKVFLECVQDMDHENMFWYRQDPGLGLRLIYFSYDVKMKEKGDIPEGYSVSREKKERFSLILESASTNQTSMYLCASSSIMQGASNQPQHFGDGTRLSIL.

A note on this clone: Additional DNA sequences in this sample encode the identical CDR3. The J gene is TRBJ2-7, the V gene TRBV2, with a possible D match to TRBD1 (6 bases). V lost 6 bases, J lost 2 bases, and 8 bases lay in between. In germline, CDR1 is SNHLY, CDR2 FYNNEI. The CDR3 sequence is 12 residues long. The CDR3 loop reads CASSRTAYEQYF. CDR3 DNA sequence: TGTGCCAGCAGCCGGACAGCCTACGAGCAGTACTTC.

This chain connects TRBV18 to TRBJ2-3; possibly TRBD1 for D (6 bases). The CDR3 sequence is 15 residues long. V lost 3 bases and J 5 bases, leaving 15 bases between the germline ends. CDR1 KGHSH and CDR2 LQKENI come from the germline V gene. CDR3 protein: CASSPLTGAGDTQYF. CDR3 DNA: TGTGCCAGCTCACCTCTGACAGGAGCCGGAGATACGCAGTATTTT.

J is TRBJ1-6 and V is TRBV7-2; D perhaps matches TRBD1 (5 bases). The CDR3 is made up of 16 amino acids. Trimming pared 0 bases from V and 3 bases from J, leaving 9 bases between. From germline, CDR1 is SGHTA and CDR2 FQGNSA. CDR3 loop: CASSLALGGYNSPLHF. CDR3 nucleotide sequence: TGTGCCAGCAGCTTAGCGCTGGGGGGCTATAATTCACCCCTCCACTTT.

The genes are TRBV7-5 and TRBJ1-3. TRBV7-5 is a pseudogene segment. This CDR3 spans 8 amino acids. This CDR3 reads CALYPIYF. The DNA for the CDR3 is TGTGCCCTCTACCCCATATATTTT.

V is TRBV2 and J is TRBJ2-4, with 8 positions matching TRBD2. The V and J ends lost 8 bases and 0 bases, in that order; junction bases with no gene match: 6. CDR3 length: 15 amino acids. Germline V gene lookup returns CDR1 SNHLY and CDR2 FYNNEI. The CDR3, as DNA: TGTGCCAGCGGGCTAGCGGGCCTAGCCAAAAACATTCAGTACTTC. Amino acids: CASGLAGLAKNIQYF.

The genes are TRBV20-1 and TRBJ2-1, with D possibly being TRBD1 (7 bases). Germline V gives CDR1 DFQATT, CDR2 SNEGSKA (reference sequence). Trimming removed 3 bases at V and 2 bases at J, with 17 bases between. CDR3 length: 16 residues. This chain's CDR3 is CSASQAGGGAYNEQFF. The CDR3 DNA follows: TGCAGTGCTAGTCAAGCAGGGGGAGGTGCCTACAATGAGCAGTTCTTC.